The next 8 T cell receptor beta chains were all read from a single sample in a study of post-analysis software for immune sequencing data. Study results and caveats: In patients, four to six TRBV segments were more frequent than in controls, with TRBV5-6, TRBV5-1 and TRBV20-1 among them.

Carried by the TCR beta cDNA libraries were unique molecular identifiers. One entry per CDR3 protein, called by TCRdb with MiXCR from the PCR reads. Of about 540,000 distinct CDR3 sequences in the sample, under 40% were seen once. For these receptors, no antigen is known. Sequenced input: blood. The receptor source for this set is a girl aged 2-17 years with multiple sclerosis.

This rearrangement joins TRBV7-9 to TRBJ2-7; a weak D match, TRBD2 (6 bases). The CDR3 is 16 amino acids. Germline lookup yields CDR1 SEHNR and CDR2 FQNEAQ (reference sequence). The V end was cut by 1 base, the J end by 1 base, with 14 bases between. This chain's CDR3 is CASSLVGGETSYEQYF. The CDR3 nucleotides read TGTGCCAGCAGCTTAGTGGGCGGGGAGACGTCCTACGAGCAGTACTTC.

There are a few counts of this clonotype. The chain combines TRBV7-9 with TRBJ2-3; D is unclear. Looked up from germline, CDR1 is SEHNR and CDR2 is FQNEAQ (reference sequence). Trimming removed 1 base from V and 0 bases from J, with 14 bases in between. The CDR3 is 17 amino acids. The CDR3 is CASSLVFRQSSTDTQYF. The CDR3 DNA sequence: TGTGCCAGCAGCTTAGTATTTCGGCAGTCTAGCACAGATACGCAGTATTTT.

V usage is TRBV6-5 and J usage is TRBJ2-4, with D perhaps matching TRBD1 or TRBD2 (6 bases each). Per germline, CDR1 MNHEY and CDR2 SVGAGI. Trimming took off 3 bases at V and 13 bases at J, with 19 bases between the two ends. The CDR3 has 14 residues. The DNA of the CDR3 is TGTGCCAGCAGTTATTCCGGGGGCTCCTACAAGCAGTACTTC. It translates to CASSYSGGSYKQYF.

This clonotype has more than one count but fewer than ten. The rearrangement links TRBV5-1 to TRBJ2-1; 12 nucleotides match TRBD2. Looked up from germline, CDR1 is SGHRS and CDR2 is YFSETQ. The V segment lost 1 base and the J segment 3 bases; nucleotides outside the gene matches: 5. The CDR3 is made up of 17 amino acids. The CDR3 is CASSLPSGLAGYNEQFF. The CDR3 nucleotides read TGCGCCAGCAGCTTGCCCTCGGGACTAGCGGGCTACAATGAGCAGTTCTTC. Supplemented by reference TRBV5-1 and TRBJ2-1, the full variable domain reads KAGVTQTPRYLIKTRGQQVTLSCSPISGHRSVSWYQQTPGQGLQFLFEYFSETQRNKGNFPGRFSGRQFSNSRSEMNVSTLELGDSALYLCASSLPSGLAGYNEQFFGPGTRLTVL.

A remark on this clonotype: Germline is not matched at one junction end, which may reflect a read error. This chain joins TRBV7-7 and TRBJ2-5; no firm D call. Germline CDR1 SSHAT, CDR2 FNYEAQ (reference sequence). This CDR3 comprises 13 residues. CDR3 coding DNA: TGTGCTAGCAGCTTGACCGACATCTCCGGGCAGTACTTC. It specifies CASSLTDISGQYF.

This clonotype was seen more than once but under ten times. The J gene is TRBJ2-5, the V gene TRBV7-9; D is possibly TRBD1 or TRBD2 (7 bases each). Germline V gene data show CDR1 as SEHNR and CDR2 as FQNEAQ (reference sequence). CDR3 length equals 14 residues. V dropped 7 bases and J dropped 5 bases, with 17 bases sitting between them. CDR3 protein: CASTVGGGWETQYF. The CDR3 DNA follows: TGTGCCAGCACCGTGGGAGGGGGCTGGGAGACCCAGTACTTC. The full variable domain, completed using reference TRBV7-9 and TRBJ2-5, is DTGVSQNPRHKITKRGQNVTFRCDPISEHNRLYWYRQTLGQGPEFLTYFQNEAQLEKSRLLSDRFSAERPKGSFSTLEIQRTEQGDSAMYLCASTVGGGWETQYFGPGTRLLVL.

The chain's CDR3 is CSATGQGMNTEAFF. CDR3 DNA sequence: TGCAGCGCCACAGGACAGGGCATGAACACTGAAGCTTTCTTT. The genes are TRBV29-1 and TRBJ1-1; 8 nucleotides match TRBD1. The CDR3 runs 14 residues. The V gene end was trimmed by 7 bases and the J gene end by 0 bases; junction bases not matched to a gene: 7. Germline V gene data show CDR1 as SQVTM and CDR2 as ANQGSEA.

This clonotype was counted between two and nine times. This chain joins TRBV12-3 or TRBV12-4 and TRBJ1-6; D might be TRBD1 (6 bases). V lost 6 bases, J lost 9 bases, and 15 bases lay in between. This CDR3 contains 14 residues. This CDR3 reads CASSQGQGGSPLHF. In nucleotides, the CDR3 is TGTGCCAGCAGCCAGGGGCAGGGCGGTTCACCCCTCCACTTT.